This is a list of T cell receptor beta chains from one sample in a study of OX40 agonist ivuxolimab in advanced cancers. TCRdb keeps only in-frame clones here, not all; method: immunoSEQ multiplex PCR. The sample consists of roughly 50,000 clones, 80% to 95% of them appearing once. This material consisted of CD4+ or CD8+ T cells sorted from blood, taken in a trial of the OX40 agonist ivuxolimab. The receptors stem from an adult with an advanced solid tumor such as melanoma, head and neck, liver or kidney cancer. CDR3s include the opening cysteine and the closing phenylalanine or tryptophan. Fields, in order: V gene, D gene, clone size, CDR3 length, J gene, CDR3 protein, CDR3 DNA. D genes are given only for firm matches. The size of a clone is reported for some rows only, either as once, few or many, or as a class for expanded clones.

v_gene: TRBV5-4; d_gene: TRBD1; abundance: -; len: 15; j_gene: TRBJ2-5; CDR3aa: CASSPTGPGVETQYF; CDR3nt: TGTGCCAGCAGCCCGACAGGGCCCGGCGTGGAGACCCAGTACTTC
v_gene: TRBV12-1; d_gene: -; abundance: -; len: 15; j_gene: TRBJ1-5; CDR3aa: CASSSPEDSNQPQHF; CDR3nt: TGTGCCAGCAGCTCCCCCGAGGACAGTAATCAGCCCCAGCATTTT
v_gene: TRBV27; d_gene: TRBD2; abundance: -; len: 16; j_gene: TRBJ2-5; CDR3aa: CASSLSPAGVLKTQYF; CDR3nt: TGTGCCAGCAGTTTATCGCCAGCGGGGGTCTTAAAGACCCAGTACTTC
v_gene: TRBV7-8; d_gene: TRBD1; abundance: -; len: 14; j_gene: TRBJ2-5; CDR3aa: CASSLRQGMETQYF; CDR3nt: TGTGCCAGCAGCTTAAGACAGGGGATGGAGACCCAGTACTTC
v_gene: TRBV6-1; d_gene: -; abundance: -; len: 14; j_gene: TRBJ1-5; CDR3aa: CASSEGDSNQPQHF; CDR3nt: TGTGCCAGCAGTGAAGGGGACAGCAATCAGCCCCAGCATTTT
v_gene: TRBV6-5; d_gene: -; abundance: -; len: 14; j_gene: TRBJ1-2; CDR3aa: CASSYSEGRYGYTF; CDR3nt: TGTGCCAGCAGTTACTCGGAGGGCCGCTATGGCTACACCTTC
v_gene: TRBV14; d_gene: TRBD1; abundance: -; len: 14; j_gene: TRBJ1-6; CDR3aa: CASSLGQGQSPLHF; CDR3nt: TGTGCCAGCAGCCTAGGACAGGGGCAATCACCCCTCCACTTT
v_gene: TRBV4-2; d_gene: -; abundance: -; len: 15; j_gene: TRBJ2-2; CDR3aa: CASSQERLNTGELFF; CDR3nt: TGTGCCAGCAGCCAAGAGCGGCTGAACACCGGGGAGCTGTTTTTT
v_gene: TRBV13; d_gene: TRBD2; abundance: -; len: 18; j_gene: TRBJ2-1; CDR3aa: CASSPGLAGGTSYNEQFF; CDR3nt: TGTGCCAGCAGCCCGGGACTAGCGGGGGGAACCTCCTACAATGAGCAGTTCTTC
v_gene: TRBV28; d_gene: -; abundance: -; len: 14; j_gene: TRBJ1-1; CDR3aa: CASSLSRGATEAFF; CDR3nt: TGTGCCAGCAGTTTATCCCGAGGGGCCACTGAAGCTTTCTTT
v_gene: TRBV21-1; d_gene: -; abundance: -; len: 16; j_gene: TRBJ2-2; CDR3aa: CASSTRGTPNTGELFF; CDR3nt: TGTGCCAGCAGCACTAGGGGGACCCCGAACACCGGGGAGCTGTTTTTT
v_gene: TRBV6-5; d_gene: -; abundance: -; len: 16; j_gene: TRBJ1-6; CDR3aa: CASSYSATGYNSPLHF; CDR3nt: TGTGCCAGCAGTTACTCGGCTACAGGATATAATTCACCCCTCCACTTT
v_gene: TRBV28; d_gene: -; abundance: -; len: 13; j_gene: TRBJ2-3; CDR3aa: CASSLLYTDTQYF; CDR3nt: TGTGCCAGCAGTTTACTCTACACAGATACGCAGTATTTT
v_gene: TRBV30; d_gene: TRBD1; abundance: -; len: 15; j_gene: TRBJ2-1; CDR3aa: CAWSVGTGGNDEQFF; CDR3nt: TGTGCCTGGAGTGTGGGGACAGGGGGTAACGATGAGCAGTTCTTC
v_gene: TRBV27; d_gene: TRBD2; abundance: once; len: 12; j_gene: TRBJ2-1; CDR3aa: CASSWGGSEQFF; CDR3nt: TGTGCCAGCAGTTGGGGGGGAAGTGAGCAGTTCTTC
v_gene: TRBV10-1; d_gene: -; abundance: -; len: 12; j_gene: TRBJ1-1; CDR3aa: CASSDWKTEAFF; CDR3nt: TGCGCCAGCAGTGATTGGAAAACTGAAGCTTTCTTT
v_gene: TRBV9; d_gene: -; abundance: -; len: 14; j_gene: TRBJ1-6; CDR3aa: CASSANSYNSPLHF; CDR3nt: TGTGCCAGCAGCGCCAACTCCTATAATTCACCCCTCCACTTT
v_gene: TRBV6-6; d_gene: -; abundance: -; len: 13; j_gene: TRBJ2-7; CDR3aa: CASSHGPYYEQYF; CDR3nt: TGTGCCAGCAGTCATGGTCCCTACTACGAGCAGTACTTC
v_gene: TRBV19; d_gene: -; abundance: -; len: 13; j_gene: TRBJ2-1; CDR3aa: CASSASSYNEQFF; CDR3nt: TGTGCCAGTAGCGCCAGCTCCTACAATGAGCAGTTCTTC
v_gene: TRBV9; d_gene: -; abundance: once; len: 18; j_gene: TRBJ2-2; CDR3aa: CASSTPTGGFANTGELFF; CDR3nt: TGTGCCAGCAGCACCCCGACAGGAGGTTTCGCGAACACCGGGGAGCTGTTTTTT
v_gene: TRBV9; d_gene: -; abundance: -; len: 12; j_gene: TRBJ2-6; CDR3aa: CASCSGANVLTF; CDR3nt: TGTGCCAGCTGTTCAGGGGCCAACGTCCTGACTTTC
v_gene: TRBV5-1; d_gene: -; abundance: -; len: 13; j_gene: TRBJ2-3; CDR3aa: CASSSENTDTQYF; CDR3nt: TGCGCCAGCAGCTCTGAGAACACAGATACGCAGTATTTT
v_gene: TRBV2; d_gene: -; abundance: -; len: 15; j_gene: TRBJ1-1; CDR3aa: CAHQRGSVMNTEAFF; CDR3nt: TGTGCCCATCAACGGGGGTCTGTGATGAACACTGAAGCTTTCTTT
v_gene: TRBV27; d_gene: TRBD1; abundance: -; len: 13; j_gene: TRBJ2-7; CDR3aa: CASSLDRGYEQYF; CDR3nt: TGTGCCAGCAGTTTGGACAGGGGGTACGAGCAGTACTTC
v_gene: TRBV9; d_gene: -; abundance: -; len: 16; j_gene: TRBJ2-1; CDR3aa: CASSVARGTPNNEQFF; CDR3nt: TGTGCCAGCAGCGTAGCTCGTGGGACGCCGAACAATGAGCAGTTCTTC
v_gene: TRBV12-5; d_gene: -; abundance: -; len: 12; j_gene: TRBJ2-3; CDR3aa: CASGLSSDTQYF; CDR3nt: TGTGCTAGTGGTTTGTCTTCAGATACGCAGTATTTT
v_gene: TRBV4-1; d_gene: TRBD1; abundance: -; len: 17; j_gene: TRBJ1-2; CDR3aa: CASSHPGTGDSNYGYTF; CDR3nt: TGCGCCAGCAGCCACCCCGGGACAGGGGATTCTAACTATGGCTACACCTTC
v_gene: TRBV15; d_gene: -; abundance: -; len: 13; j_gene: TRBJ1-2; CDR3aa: CATSSGSGDGYTF; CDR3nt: TGTGCCACCAGCAGCGGTAGTGGGGATGGCTACACCTTC
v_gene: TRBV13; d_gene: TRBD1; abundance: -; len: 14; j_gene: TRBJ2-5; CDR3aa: CASSPDRAEETQYF; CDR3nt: TGTGCCAGCAGCCCGGACAGGGCGGAAGAGACCCAGTACTTC
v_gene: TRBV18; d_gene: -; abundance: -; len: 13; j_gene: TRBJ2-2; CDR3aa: CASSPDGTGELFF; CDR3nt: TGTGCCAGCTCACCGGACGGGACCGGGGAGCTGTTTTTT
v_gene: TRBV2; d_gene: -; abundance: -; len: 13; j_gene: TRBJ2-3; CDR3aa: CASTLWGAETQYF; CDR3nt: TGTGCCAGCACCCTATGGGGGGCGGAAACGCAGTATTTT
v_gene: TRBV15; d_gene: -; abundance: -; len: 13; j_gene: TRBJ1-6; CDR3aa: CATSRDKKPPLHF; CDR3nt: TGTGCCACCAGCAGAGACAAGAAACCACCCCTCCACTTT
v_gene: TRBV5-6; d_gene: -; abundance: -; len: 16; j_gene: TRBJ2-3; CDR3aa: CASSLGQMRRTDTQYF; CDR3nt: TGTGCCAGCAGCTTGGGACAGATGAGGCGCACAGATACGCAGTATTTT
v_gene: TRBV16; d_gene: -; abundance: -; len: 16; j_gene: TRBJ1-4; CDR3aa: CASSQSRAGVNEKLFF; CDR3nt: TGTGCCAGCAGCCAATCGCGTGCCGGGGTTAATGAAAAACTGTTTTTT
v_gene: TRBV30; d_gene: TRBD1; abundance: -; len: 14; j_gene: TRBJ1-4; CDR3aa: CAWSHGQGDEKLFF; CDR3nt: TGTGCCTGGAGTCACGGACAGGGAGATGAAAAACTGTTTTTT
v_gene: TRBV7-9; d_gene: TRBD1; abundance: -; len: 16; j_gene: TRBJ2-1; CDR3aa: CASSLATGLGIHEQFF; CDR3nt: TGTGCCAGCAGCTTAGCGACAGGGTTGGGTATCCATGAGCAGTTCTTC
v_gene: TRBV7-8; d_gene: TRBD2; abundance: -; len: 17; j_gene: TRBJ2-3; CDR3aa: CASSWGTSGGPTDTQYF; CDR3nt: TGTGCCAGCAGCTGGGGGACTAGCGGGGGTCCCACAGATACGCAGTATTTT
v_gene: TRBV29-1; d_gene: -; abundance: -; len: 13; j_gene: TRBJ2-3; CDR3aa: CSVGGAGTDTQYF; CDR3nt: TGCAGCGTTGGGGGGGCCGGCACAGATACGCAGTATTTT
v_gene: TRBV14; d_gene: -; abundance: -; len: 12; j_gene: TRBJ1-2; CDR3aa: CATKVGGYGYTF; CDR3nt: TGTGCCACCAAGGTGGGGGGCTATGGCTACACCTTC
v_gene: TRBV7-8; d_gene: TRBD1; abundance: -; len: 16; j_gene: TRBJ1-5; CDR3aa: CASSLARGRSNQPQHF; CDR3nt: TGTGCCAGCAGCTTAGCCAGGGGGAGAAGCAATCAGCCCCAGCATTTT
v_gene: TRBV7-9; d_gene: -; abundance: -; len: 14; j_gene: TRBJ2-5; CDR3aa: CASSGDWIKETQYF; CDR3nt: TGTGCCAGCAGCGGGGACTGGATTAAAGAGACCCAGTACTTC
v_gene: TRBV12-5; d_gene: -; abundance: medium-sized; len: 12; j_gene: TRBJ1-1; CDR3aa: CASGLRGIVAFF; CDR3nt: TGTGCTAGTGGTTTGAGAGGGATTGTAGCTTTCTTT
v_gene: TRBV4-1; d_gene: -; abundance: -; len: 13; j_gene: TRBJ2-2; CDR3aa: CASSQDVSGELFF; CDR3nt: TGCGCCAGCAGCCAAGACGTGTCCGGGGAGCTGTTTTTT
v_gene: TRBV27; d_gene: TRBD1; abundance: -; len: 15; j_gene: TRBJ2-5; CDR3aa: CASSPSSGTGNTQYF; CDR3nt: TGTGCCAGCAGTCCATCCTCCGGGACAGGTAACACCCAGTACTTC